Listed here is a single T cell receptor beta chain. Then a second PCR, running roughly 7 to 12 cycles, was carried out with a sample-barcoded 5' primer and a J-beta primer mix. TCRdb re-called the 5' RACE reads through MiXCR, storing one row per CDR3 protein. This sample yields 1.8 million or so distinct CDR3 sequences, of which 30% to 40% are seen a single time; under 30% belongs to the top ten. This entry belongs to a study of blood T cells in healthy people across ages. The CDR3 is 13 amino acids. V was clipped by 6 bases and J by 3 bases, with 12 bases between them. This chain connects TRBV12-3 or TRBV12-4 to TRBJ2-7; D might be TRBD1 (5 bases). Specimen: blood. The sequence was obtained from a human donor in good health. CDR3: CASRPTEVYEQYF. CDR3 nucleotides: TGTGCCAGCAGACCGACAGAAGTCTACGAGCAGTACTTC.